The text below deals with one TCR beta chain. In the original processing: Amplification from reference gene primers served as the basis for estimated nucleated cell counts. This table comes from immunoSEQ multiplex PCR, and its TCRdb copy is limited to in-frame clones, with some not included. V, J and clone size derive from that table, while D and trimming were established from the DNA sequence. The repertoire holds roughly 200,000 clones, with roughly 80% as singletons. These data belong to a study of blood T cell repertoires in COVID-19. Background on the study: Donors in the United States, Italy and Spain gave samples during acute or convalescent COVID-19. PBMCs, B-cell-depleted T cells, or T cells provided the cDNA or gDNA that made up the material.

Germline loops: CDR1 LNHDA, CDR2 SQIVND (reference sequence). This CDR3 contains 20 residues. Trimming cost V 5 bases and J 8 bases; bases outside gene matches: 21. This clonotype was sampled from a man in his forties or fifties who had recovered from COVID-19. This chain uses TRBV19 with TRBJ2-1; 13 bases are a match to TRBD2. Source material: peripheral blood. The CDR3 bases are TGTGCCAGTAGTGCGGGACAGGGCACTAGCGGGAGGGGGCCGGGGTATGAGCAGTTCTTC. Translated, it gives CASSAGQGTSGRGPGYEQFF. Supplemented by reference TRBV19 and TRBJ2-1, the full variable domain reads DGGITQSPKYLFRKEGQNVTLSCEQNLNHDAMYWYRQDPGQGLRLIYYSQIVNDFQKGDIAEGYSVSREKKESFPLTVTSAQKNPTAFYLCASSAGQGTSGRGPGYEQFFGPGTRLTVL.